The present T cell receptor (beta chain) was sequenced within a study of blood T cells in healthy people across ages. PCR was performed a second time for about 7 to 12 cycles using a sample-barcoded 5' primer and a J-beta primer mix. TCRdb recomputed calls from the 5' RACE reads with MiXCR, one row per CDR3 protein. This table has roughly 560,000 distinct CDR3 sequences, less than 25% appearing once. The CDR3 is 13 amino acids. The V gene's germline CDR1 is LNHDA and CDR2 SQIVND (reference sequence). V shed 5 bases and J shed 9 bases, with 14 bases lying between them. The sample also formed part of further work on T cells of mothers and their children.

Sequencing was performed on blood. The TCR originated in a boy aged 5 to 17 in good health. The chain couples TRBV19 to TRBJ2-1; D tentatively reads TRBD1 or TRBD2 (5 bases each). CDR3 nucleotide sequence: TGTGCCAGTAGTGGGACCGTCCAGGGTGAGCAGTTCTTC. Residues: CASSGTVQGEQFF.